This T cell receptor (beta chain) is drawn from a study of control samples from healthy donors and cancer patients. Here immunoSEQ multiplex PCR was the method, and the copy in TCRdb shows in-frame clones only, minus some. Of about 120,000 clones in the sample, more than 90% are singletons; the top ten hold 5.5% to 7%. The length of the CDR3 is 16 residues. Germline V gene data show CDR1 as SGHKS and CDR2 as YYEKEE (reference sequence). V lost 4 bases, J lost 1 base, and 17 bases lay in between. The receptor comes from a man between 18 and 35 years old in good health. The rearrangement links TRBV5-5 to TRBJ1-1; possible D gene TRBD1, 6 bases. The specimen sequenced was blood. CDR3 in amino acids: CASSLEQAGENTEAFF. CDR3 coding DNA: TGTGCCAGCAGCCTAGAGCAGGCAGGGGAGAACACTGAAGCTTTCTTT.